These 6 T cell receptor beta chains came from one sample sequenced in a study of blood T cell repertoires in COVID-19. TCRdb's table, derived via immunoSEQ multiplex PCR, lists solely in-frame clones and lacks some. Seen here are a few hundred thousand clones, about 88% observed once, and the top ten hold less than 4%. Input material: peripheral blood. Receptor source: a man between 18 and 29 years old with active or convalescent COVID-19.

The rearrangement joins TRBV2 to TRBJ2-1; 11 bases fit TRBD2. The V segment lost 7 bases and the J segment 6 bases; nucleotides outside the gene matches: 2. Germline CDR1 and CDR2: SNHLY and FYNNEI. CDR3 size: 13 residues. The CDR3 loop is CASKLAGVNEQFF. CDR3 bases: TGTGCCAGCAAACTAGCGGGGGTCAATGAGCAGTTCTTC.

The sample holds one count of this clone. This chain uses TRBV28 with TRBJ2-7; maybe TRBD1 (5 bases). The CDR3 is 14 residues long. CDR1 is MDHEN, CDR2 SYDVKM, per germline. Trimming stripped 5 bases from V and 2 bases from J, with 13 bases between. The CDR3 DNA follows: TGTGCCAGCAGTCCCCTCGACAGCACCTACGAGCAGTACTTC. It codes for CASSPLDSTYEQYF.

The chain combines TRBV19 with TRBJ2-1; a weak D match, TRBD1 (5 bases). Trimming stripped 1 base from V and 7 bases from J, with 11 bases between. The CDR3 sequence is 14 residues long. Germline CDR1 and CDR2: LNHDA and SQIVND (reference sequence). The CDR3 region has the DNA TGTGCCAGTAGTATAGGGGTAGGGGTGAATGAGCAGTTCTTC. It specifies CASSIGVGVNEQFF.

This clone was counted a few times. The chain uses TRBV29-1 and TRBJ1-5; D gene unclear. The V gene's germline CDR1 is SQVTM and CDR2 ANQGSEA. V lost 7 bases, J lost 4 bases, and 17 bases lay in between. CDR3 size: 14 residues. CDR3 in amino acids: CSAITGGRNQPQHF. DNA of the CDR3: TGCAGCGCCATAACGGGAGGAAGGAATCAGCCCCAGCATTTT.

V usage is TRBV30 and J usage is TRBJ1-2, with TRBD1 matching over 7 bases. Germline CDR1 GTSNPN, CDR2 SVGIG (reference sequence). The CDR3 consists of 12 residues. V lost 7 bases to trimming and J lost 5 bases; unmatched junction nucleotides: 7. The CDR3 loop is CAFTTGLYGYTF. DNA of the CDR3: TGTGCCTTCACGACAGGGCTTTATGGCTACACCTTC. The full variable domain, completed using reference TRBV30 and TRBJ1-2, is SQTIHQWPATLVQPVGSPLSLECTVEGTSNPNLYWYRQAAGRGLQLLFYSVGIGQISSEVPQNLSASRPQDRQFILSSKKLLLSDSGFYLCAFTTGLYGYTFGSGTRLTVV.

This chain links TRBV25-1 with TRBJ2-1; D unresolved. Germline V gene lookup returns CDR1 MGHDK and CDR2 SYGVNS. CDR3 length: 15 amino acids. Trimming took off 0 bases at V and 9 bases at J, with 15 bases between the two ends. CDR3 in DNA: TGTGCCAGCAGTGAATACTTTCCCCCCGCCGGTGAGCAGTTCTTC. Translated: CASSEYFPPAGEQFF.